A single sample is the source of the 32 T cell receptor beta chains below, sequenced in a study of blood T cell repertoires in COVID-19. The method was immunoSEQ multiplex PCR; TCRdb's version includes in-frame clones alone and lacks a portion of them. The sample includes approximately 74,000 clones, approximately 80% seen only once; the top ten take approximately 2.4%. Sequencing input: peripheral blood. Receptor source: a man at least 80 years old with active or convalescent COVID-19.

This clone was detected a few times. This sequence joins TRBV6-6 and TRBJ2-7; D possibly corresponds to TRBD2 (5 bases). In germline, CDR1 is MNHNY, CDR2 SVGAGI (reference sequence). There are 13 residues in the CDR3. Trimming took off 5 bases at V and 5 bases at J, with 13 bases between the two ends. CDR3 sequence reads: CASSHWEIDEQYF. CDR3 DNA: TGTGCCAGCAGTCATTGGGAGATCGACGAGCAGTACTTC.

The chain links TRBV2 to TRBJ1-5; tentative D call: TRBD1 (5 bases). This CDR3 has 15 residues. Deletions cut 1 base from V and 4 bases from J, with 11 bases between. The germline V gene encodes CDR1 SNHLY and CDR2 FYNNEI. In nucleotides, the CDR3 is TGTGCCAGCAGTGAAGATTTCAGGGTAAATCAGCCCCAGCATTTT. It encodes CASSEDFRVNQPQHF.

The CDR3: CASSLVGQGHGANVLTF. The CDR3 nucleotides are TGTGCCAGCAGTTTGGTCGGACAGGGACACGGGGCCAACGTCCTGACTTTC. The gene calls are TRBV27 and TRBJ2-6, with 8 bases identical to TRBD1. From germline, CDR1 is MNHEY and CDR2 SMNVEV (reference sequence). CDR3 length: 17 residues. V lost 3 bases, J lost 4 bases, and 8 bases stayed unmatched.

This clone was seen only once. In DNA form, the CDR3 reads TGTGCCAGTAGGCCACAGGGGAGTGTCGACGAGCAGTACTTC. Its translation: CASRPQGSVDEQYF. The rearrangement uses TRBV19 and TRBJ2-7, with 7 bases identical to TRBD1. Trimming removed 6 bases from V and 5 bases from J; junction bases left unmatched: 10. Per the germline V gene, CDR1 is LNHDA and CDR2 is SQIVND (reference sequence). This CDR3 is built from 14 residues.

The count of this clone is one. This CDR3 reads CASSPNRDEAFF. CDR3 sequence (DNA): TGTGCCAGCTCACCAAACAGGGATGAAGCTTTCTTT. The V and J genes are TRBV18 and TRBJ1-1; D perhaps matches TRBD1 (6 bases). Trimming took off 2 bases at V and 7 bases at J, with 8 bases between the two ends. This CDR3 contains 12 residues. In germline, CDR1 is KGHSH, CDR2 LQKENI.

V and J are TRBV7-8 and TRBJ1-5, with D unclear. Germline-derived CDR1 and CDR2 are SGHVS and FQNEAQ. V lost 10 bases to trimming and J lost 0 bases, with 10 bases between them. There are 13 residues in the CDR3. CDR3 nucleotide sequence: TGTGCCACCTCAGAGGGTAGCAATCAGCCCCAGCATTTT. Translation gives CATSEGSNQPQHF.

The rearrangement joins TRBV6-5 to TRBJ1-5; 7 nucleotides match TRBD1. J gave up 6 bases and V 5 bases, and 10 bases lay outside the gene matches. The germline gives CDR1 MNHEY, CDR2 SVGAGI. The CDR3 contains 15 residues. The DNA for the CDR3 is TGTGCCAGCAGTACTATGACAGGGCGGACTCAGCCCCAGCATTTT. Translation gives CASSTMTGRTQPQHF.

The V call is TRBV20-1, the J call TRBJ2-7; 8 bases line up with TRBD2. With V trimmed by 3 bases and J by 3 bases, 7 bases remained unmatched. This CDR3 is built from 14 residues. The germline V gene has CDR1 DFQATT and CDR2 SNEGSKA (reference sequence). The chain's CDR3 is CSASSDGRDYEQYF. As DNA, the CDR3 is TGCAGTGCTAGTTCGGACGGGAGGGACTACGAGCAGTACTTC.

V and J are TRBV5-5 and TRBJ2-7, with a weak D call TRBD1 (6 bases). This CDR3 region has 15 residues. The V end lost 4 bases, the J end lost 1 base, and 15 bases lay between the germline ends. The germline V gene has CDR1 SGHKS and CDR2 YYEKEE (reference sequence). The CDR3 DNA reads as TGTGCCAGCAGCCACCGAGGGACATCGTCCTACGAGCAGTACTTC. Its protein is CASSHRGTSSYEQYF.

This chain links TRBV6-5 with TRBJ1-1; 9 bases align to TRBD1. This CDR3 has 13 residues. V lost 6 bases, J lost 4 bases, and 3 bases stayed unmatched. From germline, CDR1 is MNHEY and CDR2 SVGAGI. DNA for the CDR3: TGTGCCAGCAGCAGACAGGGGGGCACTGAAGCTTTCTTT. Translation: CASSRQGGTEAFF.

The V and J genes are TRBV28 and TRBJ2-3, with D perhaps matching TRBD2 (5 bases). The V gene's germline CDR1 is MDHEN and CDR2 SYDVKM. Trimming removed 6 bases at V and 6 bases at J, with 7 bases between. CDR3 length equals 11 residues. This CDR3 is CASRERDTQYF. The CDR3 region has the DNA TGTGCCAGCAGGGAGCGGGATACGCAGTATTTT. Full variable domain (rest looked up from reference TRBV28 and TRBJ2-3): DVKVTQSSRYLVKRTGEKVFLECVQDMDHENMFWYRQDPGLGLRLIYFSYDVKMKEKGDIPEGYSVSREKKERFSLILESASTNQTSMYLCASRERDTQYFGPGTRLTVL.

The chain recombines TRBV6-6 with TRBJ2-2; D possibly corresponds to TRBD1 (5 bases). The CDR3 runs to 14 residues. In germline, CDR1 is MNHNY, CDR2 SVGAGI (reference sequence). V lost 11 bases, J lost 0 bases, and 13 bases lay in between. The DNA of the CDR3 is TGTGCCGCAAGACAGACCGCGAACACCGGGGAGCTGTTTTTT. Protein sequence: CAARQTANTGELFF.

The V call is TRBV19, the J call TRBJ2-1, with D perhaps matching TRBD1 (6 bases). This CDR3 is built from 15 residues. Trimming cost V 4 bases and J 6 bases, with 16 bases left between them. CDR1 and CDR2 (germline): LNHDA, SQIVND (reference sequence). The CDR3 region has the DNA TGTGCCAGTAGTACAAACAGGGTTTTCTCCAATGAGCAGTTCTTC. Protein sequence: CASSTNRVFSNEQFF.

The chain combines TRBV28 with TRBJ1-5; D is ambiguous. Trimming took off 3 bases at V and 5 bases at J, with 8 bases between the two ends. Germline-derived CDR1 and CDR2 are MDHEN and SYDVKM. This CDR3 is built from 13 residues. The CDR3, as DNA: TGTGCCAGCAGTTTCGACTTAGATCAGCCCCAGCATTTT. Encoded protein: CASSFDLDQPQHF.

This chain links TRBV29-1 with TRBJ2-3, with 9 bases aligning to TRBD2. The V segment lost 3 bases and the J segment 2 bases; nucleotides outside the gene matches: 18. The CDR3 runs to 19 residues. Looked up from germline, CDR1 is SQVTM and CDR2 is ANQGSEA. CDR3 residues: CSVEIWASGDAYATDTQYF. The DNA of the CDR3 is TGCAGCGTTGAGATCTGGGCTAGCGGGGACGCCTATGCCACAGATACGCAGTATTTT.

This clone has just one count. The chain recombines TRBV2 with TRBJ1-4; D is uncertain. This CDR3 is built from 15 residues. V lost 6 bases and J 3 bases, leaving 14 bases between the germline ends. Germline CDR1 reads SNHLY; CDR2 reads FYNNEI. CDR3 DNA: TGTGCCAGCAGAACTAGGACCGCCGCTAATGAAAAACTGTTTTTT. Residues: CASRTRTAANEKLFF.

This chain uses TRBV11-3 with TRBJ2-1; 7 bases are shared with TRBD2. The CDR3 runs 15 residues. Per the germline V gene, CDR1 is SGHNT and CDR2 is YENEEA. V gave up 3 bases and J gave up 15 bases; unmatched junction bases: 17. The CDR3 coding sequence is TGTGCCAGCAGCTTCGGCGGGAGTATCTCATCTCGGGGGTTCTTC. Translating gives CASSFGGSISSRGFF.

The chain joins TRBV5-1 to TRBJ2-7, with 10 bases matching TRBD1. CDR1 SGHRS and CDR2 YFSETQ come from the germline V gene. With 0 bases clipped from V and 6 bases from J, the junction kept 9 bases outside the gene matches. The CDR3 has 16 residues. The CDR3 nucleotides read TGCGCCAGCAGCTTGGGGCTCCGGGACAGGGGTCGCGAGCAGTACTTC. It encodes CASSLGLRDRGREQYF.

This clone was seen only once. The CDR3 here is CASSKPEKTGELFF. CDR3 sequence (DNA): TGTGCCAGCAGCAAACCGGAGAAAACCGGGGAGCTGTTTTTT. V and J are TRBV21-1 and TRBJ2-2; the DNA was not used to check the table's D call, TRBD2. TRBV21-1 is a listed pseudogene. This CDR3 comprises 14 residues.

The chain couples TRBV28 to TRBJ1-6; tentatively, D is TRBD1 (5 bases). Germline V gene data show CDR1 as MDHEN and CDR2 as SYDVKM. V lost 6 bases, J lost 3 bases, and 9 bases lay in between. This CDR3 is built from 14 residues. In DNA, the CDR3 is TGTGCCAGCAGATCGGGGGACTATAATTCACCCCTCCACTTT. Translating it yields CASRSGDYNSPLHF.

This clone appeared a few times. The chain joins TRBV7-2 to TRBJ1-2; 10 bases fit TRBD1. CDR3 length equals 14 residues. Germline CDR1 and CDR2: SGHTA and FQGNSA. The V and J ends lost 6 bases and 8 bases, in that order; junction bases with no gene match: 9. CDR3 nucleotide sequence: TGTGCCAGCAGGCCAAGGACAGGGGGGATAGGCTACACCTTC. Protein product: CASRPRTGGIGYTF. Filled out from reference TRBV7-2 and TRBJ1-2, the complete variable domain reads GAGVSQSPSNKVTEKGKDVELRCDPISGHTALYWYRQSLGQGLEFLIYFQGNSAPDKSGLPSDRFSAERTGGSVSTLTIQRTQQEDSAVYLCASRPRTGGIGYTFGSGTRLTVV.

J is TRBJ1-1 and V is TRBV19, with no clear D. The germline V gene has CDR1 LNHDA and CDR2 SQIVND (reference sequence). V was clipped by 8 bases and J by 5 bases, with 18 bases between them. The CDR3 contains 14 residues. This CDR3 is CASGDPDRRTEAFF. DNA of the CDR3: TGTGCCAGTGGCGACCCTGACCGGCGGACTGAAGCTTTCTTT.

The V and J genes are TRBV21-1 and TRBJ1-1; TRBD1 was called by the table and not checked on the DNA. TRBV21-1 is marked as a pseudogene. The CDR3 runs to 11 residues. The DNA of the CDR3 is TGTGCCAGCTCACAGGGTCCTGAAGCTTTCTTT. Its translation is CASSQGPEAFF.

The chain recombines TRBV6-5 with TRBJ2-7, with 8 positions matching TRBD1. CDR1 MNHEY and CDR2 SVGAGI come from the germline V gene. V was pared by 6 bases and J by 4 bases, with 14 bases of the junction left unmatched. This CDR3 comprises 16 residues. CDR3 sequence: CASSYTGTGPQYEQYF. The CDR3 region has the DNA TGTGCCAGCAGCTACACCGGGACAGGCCCGCAATACGAGCAGTACTTC.

The gene calls are TRBV4-3 and TRBJ2-7; 10 nucleotides align to TRBD1. V was pared by 3 bases and J by 4 bases, with 6 bases of the junction left unmatched. This CDR3 region has 15 residues. CDR1 is LGHNA, CDR2 YSLEER, per germline. The CDR3 protein is CASSHSGTGEYEQYF. The CDR3 DNA reads TGCGCCAGCAGCCACTCCGGGACAGGGGAATACGAGCAGTACTTC.

This sequence joins TRBV19 and TRBJ1-4; D gene uncertain. Between the trimmed V and J ends, which lost 3 bases and 3 bases, there was a span of 11 bases. The CDR3 runs 15 residues. From germline, CDR1 is LNHDA and CDR2 SQIVND (reference sequence). The CDR3 sequence: CASSISRVSNEKLFF. The CDR3 nucleotides are TGTGCCAGTAGTATCTCGCGGGTTTCTAATGAAAAACTGTTTTTT.

Written as DNA, the CDR3 is TGTGCCAGCATGCGGGAGACCCAGTACTTC. Encoded protein: CASMRETQYF. This rearrangement joins TRBV6-5 to TRBJ2-5; D is ambiguous. The germline CDR1 and CDR2 sequences are MNHEY and SVGAGI. The V gene lost 7 bases and the J gene lost 5 bases, with 5 bases spanning the gap. The CDR3 is 10 residues long.

V and J are TRBV19 and TRBJ1-6; maybe TRBD1 (5 bases). V lost 2 bases to trimming and J lost 6 bases, with 17 bases between them. Looked up from germline, CDR1 is LNHDA and CDR2 is SQIVND (reference sequence). The CDR3 is 17 amino acids. The CDR3 coding sequence is TGTGCCAGTAGTATAATCGCCGCTCGGGGGAGTAATTCACCCCTCCACTTT. It translates to CASSIIAARGSNSPLHF.

The V call is TRBV4-1, the J call TRBJ1-2; 9 positions match TRBD1. V shed 1 base and J 7 bases; nucleotides not matched to a gene: 7. The CDR3 sequence is 15 residues long. Germline CDR1 is MGHRA and CDR2 is YSYEKL. The CDR3 protein is CASSQGTGTGSGYTF. As DNA, the CDR3 is TGCGCCAGCAGCCAAGGAACTGGGACAGGGAGTGGCTACACCTTC.

The CDR3 protein is CASSLVAPSYEQYF. CDR3 bases: TGTGCCAGCAGCTTAGTAGCTCCTTCCTACGAGCAGTACTTC. The chain links TRBV7-2 to TRBJ2-7; no definite D call. The CDR3 length is 14 residues. V dropped 1 base and J dropped 1 base, with 8 bases sitting between them. The germline V gene has CDR1 SGHTA and CDR2 FQGNSA. Supplemented by reference TRBV7-2 and TRBJ2-7, the full variable domain reads GAGVSQSPSNKVTEKGKDVELRCDPISGHTALYWYRQSLGQGLEFLIYFQGNSAPDKSGLPSDRFSAERTGGSVSTLTIQRTQQEDSAVYLCASSLVAPSYEQYFGPGTRLTVT.

This chain joins TRBV6-2 or TRBV6-3 and TRBJ2-5; D is possibly TRBD1 (5 bases). Germline CDR1 is MNHEY and CDR2 is SVGEGT. CDR3 length: 13 amino acids. The ends were cut back, 4 bases at V and 6 bases at J, with 12 bases in the middle. Here the CDR3 reads CASSSWQGQTQYF. The CDR3 DNA reads as TGTGCCAGCAGTTCTTGGCAGGGCCAGACCCAGTACTTC.

This clone was recorded a few times. The V and J genes are TRBV10-1 and TRBJ2-7; 7 nucleotides agree with TRBD1. Trimming at V came to 6 bases and at J to 0 bases, leaving 8 bases not matched to a gene. The CDR3 extends over 15 amino acids. Germline CDR1 is WNHNN and CDR2 is SYGVQD (reference sequence). In DNA form, the CDR3 reads TGCGCCAGCAGCCTTCCGGGACAGCTCTCCTACGAGCAGTACTTC. As protein: CASSLPGQLSYEQYF.